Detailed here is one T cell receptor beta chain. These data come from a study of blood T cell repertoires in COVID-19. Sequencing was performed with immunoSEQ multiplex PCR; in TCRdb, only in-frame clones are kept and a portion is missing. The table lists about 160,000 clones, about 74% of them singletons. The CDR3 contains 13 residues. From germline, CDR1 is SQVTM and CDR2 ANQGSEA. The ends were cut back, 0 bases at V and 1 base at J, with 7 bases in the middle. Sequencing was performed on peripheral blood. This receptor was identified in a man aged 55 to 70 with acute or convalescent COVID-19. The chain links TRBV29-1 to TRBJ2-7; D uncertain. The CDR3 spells CSVEDSASYEQYF. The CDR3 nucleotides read TGCAGCGTTGAAGATTCTGCGTCCTACGAGCAGTACTTC.